This record looks at one T cell receptor (beta chain) sequence and its context. Antigen: not known. The source of the sample is a study of blood T cells in healthy people across ages. Across the study: Template switching captured about one barcoded beta molecule per two T cells.

Whole-study findings and limits: Getting older went along with TCR beta diversity per million T cells dropping roughly linearly. It was not possible, with unsorted PBMCs, to conclusively compare naive and antigen-experienced cells. Both higher diversity and more naive CD4+ cells marked long-lived donors when set against aged donors.

Using a J-beta primer mix together with a sample-barcoded 5' primer, a second PCR was run for roughly 6 to 12 cycles. TCRdb reprocessed the 5' RACE reads with MiXCR, giving one entry per CDR3 protein. Of fewer than 700,000 distinct CDR3 sequences in the sample, roughly 43% were seen once. This clonotype originated in a man at least 80 years old in good health. The sequenced sample was blood.

CDR3 amino acids: CASSLRWTSGRGNEQFF. The CDR3 coding sequence is TGTGCCAGCAGCTTACGGTGGACTAGCGGACGTGGGAATGAGCAGTTCTTC. This chain links TRBV11-2 with TRBJ2-1; TRBD2 matches at 10 bases. Germline assignment: CDR1 SGHAT and CDR2 FQNNGV. With 2 bases clipped from V and 7 bases from J, the junction kept 11 bases outside the gene matches. The CDR3 is 17 amino acids.